This T cell receptor beta chain comes out of a study of blood T cell repertoires in COVID-19. The wider study: Both acute and convalescent COVID-19 samples were obtained from the United States, Italy and Spain. Sample material is recorded as cDNA or gDNA derived from T cells, B-cell-depleted T cells, or PBMCs.

As originally analysed: For nucleated cells, counts were estimated from reference gene primer amplification. Assay used: immunoSEQ multiplex PCR; TCRdb lists only in-frame clones, some missing. V and J calls and clone size are copied from that table; D and trimming were computed from the DNA. The data hold around 230,000 clones, with roughly 84% observed a single time. The germline V gene has CDR1 WNHNN and CDR2 SYGVQD (reference sequence). Trimming cost V 0 bases and J 4 bases, with 13 bases left between them. The CDR3 totals 16 residues. This clonotype originated in a man aged 40-49 years who had recovered from COVID-19. The sample was peripheral blood. The chain couples TRBV10-1 to TRBJ2-1, with D perhaps matching TRBD1 (6 bases). DNA of the CDR3: TGCGCCAGCAGTGAGTCGATGGGGACATTTTACAATGAGCAGTTCTTC. Translated: CASSESMGTFYNEQFF.